The clone carrying this T cell receptor beta chain occurred once. TCRdb re-called the PCR reads with MiXCR, one entry per CDR3 protein. The data hold about 20,000 distinct CDR3 sequences, with approximately 62% observed a single time. V trimming: 5 bases; J trimming: 7 bases; junction bases outside the gene matches: 22. CDR1 and CDR2 (germline): SQVTM, ANQGSEA. The CDR3 has 17 residues. This entry comes from a study of vaccination and CD4 T cells after COVID-19. Study details: Two of the convalescents were Hispanic, and the group consisted of six males and four females. Participants were given two doses of BNT162b2 or mRNA-1273 vaccine. Post-vaccination samples were procured at a median of 72 days following dose two (range 14 to 241). Diagnosis preceded the drawing of post-COVID samples by a median approximately 100 days (range 35 to 161).

This sequence joins TRBV29-1 and TRBJ2-5; TRBD2 agrees at 7 bases. The sample consisted of CD4+ T cells from blood, taken after SARS-CoV-2 vaccination. The TCR was taken from a human donor who had recovered from COVID-19. Written as DNA, the CDR3 is TGCAGCGTTAGGGCCGCGACTGGGGGGGGGTCTTCTCGGACCCAGTACTTC. Encoded protein: CSVRAATGGGSSRTQYF.